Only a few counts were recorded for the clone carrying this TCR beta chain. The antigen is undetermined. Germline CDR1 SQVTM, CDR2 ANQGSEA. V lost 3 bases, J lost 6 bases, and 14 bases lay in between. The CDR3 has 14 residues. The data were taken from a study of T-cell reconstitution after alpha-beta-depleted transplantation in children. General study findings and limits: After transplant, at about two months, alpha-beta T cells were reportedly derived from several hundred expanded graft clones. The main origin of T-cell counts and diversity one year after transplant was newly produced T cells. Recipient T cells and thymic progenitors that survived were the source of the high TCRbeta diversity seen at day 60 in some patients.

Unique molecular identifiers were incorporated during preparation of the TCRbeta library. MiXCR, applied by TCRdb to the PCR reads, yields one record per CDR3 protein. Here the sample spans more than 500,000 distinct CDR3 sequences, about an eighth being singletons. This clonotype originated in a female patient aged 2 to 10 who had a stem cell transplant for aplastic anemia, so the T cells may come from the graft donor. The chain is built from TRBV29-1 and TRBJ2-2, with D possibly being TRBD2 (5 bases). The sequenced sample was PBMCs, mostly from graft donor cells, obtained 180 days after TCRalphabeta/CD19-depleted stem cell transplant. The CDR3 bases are TGCAGCGTTGACGAGGGAGTAGGGCCCGGGGAGCTGTTTTTT. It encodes CSVDEGVGPGELFF.